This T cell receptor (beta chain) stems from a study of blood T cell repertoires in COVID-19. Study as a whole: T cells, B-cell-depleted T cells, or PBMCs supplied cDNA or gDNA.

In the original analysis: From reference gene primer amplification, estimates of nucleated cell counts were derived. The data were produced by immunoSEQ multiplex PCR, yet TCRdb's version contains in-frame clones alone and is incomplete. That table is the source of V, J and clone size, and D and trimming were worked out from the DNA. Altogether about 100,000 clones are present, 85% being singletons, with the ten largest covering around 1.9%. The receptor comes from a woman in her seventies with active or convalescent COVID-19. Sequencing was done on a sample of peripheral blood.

The CDR3 is CASSSLGQGADTQYF. The CDR3 region has the DNA TGTGCCAGCAGCTCCCTGGGACAGGGGGCAGATACGCAGTATTTT. The chain employs TRBV7-8 and TRBJ2-3; 11 bases agree with TRBD1. CDR1 and CDR2 from the germline V gene are SGHVS and FQNEAQ. The CDR3 has 15 amino acids. V was pared by 4 bases and J by 4 bases, with 4 bases of the junction left unmatched.